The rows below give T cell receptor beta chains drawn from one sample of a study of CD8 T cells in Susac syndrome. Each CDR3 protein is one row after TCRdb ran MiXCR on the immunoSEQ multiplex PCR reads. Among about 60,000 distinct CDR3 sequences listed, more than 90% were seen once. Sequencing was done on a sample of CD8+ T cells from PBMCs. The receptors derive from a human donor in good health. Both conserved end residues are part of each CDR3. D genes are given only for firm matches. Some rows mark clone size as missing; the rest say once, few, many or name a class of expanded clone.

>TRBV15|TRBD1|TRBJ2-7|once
TGTGCCACCAGCAGAGACCGGACAGGCGAGCAGTACTTC
CATSRDRTGEQYF
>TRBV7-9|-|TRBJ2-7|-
TGTGCCAGCAGCTTAGCTTCAGCCATGTTGTACGAGCAGTACTTC
CASSLASAMLYEQYF
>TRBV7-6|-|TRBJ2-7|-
TGTGCCAGCAGCTTAGGGGGTCCCGGGGTCTACGAGCAGTACTTC
CASSLGGPGVYEQYF
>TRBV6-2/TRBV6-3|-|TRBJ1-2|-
TGTGCCAGTCTTCGTCCGGACTATGGCTACACCTTC
CASLRPDYGYTF
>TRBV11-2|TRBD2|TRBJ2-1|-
TGTGCCAGCAGCTTAGCGACTAGCGGGGGGGCGGCGTCCTACAATGAGCAGTTCTTC
CASSLATSGGAASYNEQFF
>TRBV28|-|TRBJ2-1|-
TGTGCCAGCAGTTTACTCAGGAGCTCCTACAATGAGCAGTTCTTC
CASSLLRSSYNEQFF
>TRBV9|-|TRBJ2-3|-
TGTGCCAGCAGCGTGGAGGGGGCGCAAGGGGATACGCAGTATTTT
CASSVEGAQGDTQYF
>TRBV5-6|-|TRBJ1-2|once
TGTGCCAGCAGAAAGGGCACAGGGCTCCTGAGGGGCTACACCTTC
CASRKGTGLLRGYTF
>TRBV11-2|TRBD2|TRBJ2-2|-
TGTGCCAGCAGTCCTCCGGGGGGGCGAAGGACCGGGGAGCTGTTTTTT
CASSPPGGRRTGELFF
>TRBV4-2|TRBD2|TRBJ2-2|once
TGTGCCAGCAGCCAAGAGGCTAGCGGGGGCCTCAACACCGGGGAGCTGTTTTTT
CASSQEASGGLNTGELFF
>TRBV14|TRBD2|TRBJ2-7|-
TGTGCCAGCAGCGAGCCGGGGGGATTCCACTCCTACGAGCAGTACTTC
CASSEPGGFHSYEQYF
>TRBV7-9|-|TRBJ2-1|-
TGTGCCAGCAGCTGGGGGGTAGCTGACAATGAGCAGTTCTTC
CASSWGVADNEQFF
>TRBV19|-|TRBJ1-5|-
TGTGCCAGTAGTCCGCGATTGGGAGATGTACAGCCCCAGCATTTT
CASSPRLGDVQPQHF
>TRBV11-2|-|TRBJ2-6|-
TGTGCCAGCAGCTCTACTCCTGGGGCCAACGTCCTGACTTTC
CASSSTPGANVLTF
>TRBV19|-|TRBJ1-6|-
TGTGCCAGTAATGTCTCCCCCTCTGGGTCACCCCTCCACTTT
CASNVSPSGSPLHF
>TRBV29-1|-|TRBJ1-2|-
TGCAGCGTTGAAGACGGGTTGGACTATGGCTACACCTTC
CSVEDGLDYGYTF
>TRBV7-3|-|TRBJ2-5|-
TGTGCCAGCAGCTTTCACAGTGGAGAGACCCAGTACTTC
CASSFHSGETQYF
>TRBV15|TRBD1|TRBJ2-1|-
TGTGCCACCAGCAGCCCACAGGGGGCGCGTAATGAGCAGTTCTTC
CATSSPQGARNEQFF
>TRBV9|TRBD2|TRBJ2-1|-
TGTGCCAGCAGCCCAGGAGGGGCGGGGGGGCCTTCCTATGAGCAGTTCTTC
CASSPGGAGGPSYEQFF
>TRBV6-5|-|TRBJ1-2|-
TGTGCCAGCAGATCGCAGGGGTCCTATGGCTACACCTTC
CASRSQGSYGYTF
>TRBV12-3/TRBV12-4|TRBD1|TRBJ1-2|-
TGTGCCAGCAGTTTAGCCGGGACAGTCGATCTGGGAGGCTACACCTTC
CASSLAGTVDLGGYTF
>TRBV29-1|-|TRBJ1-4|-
TGCAGCGTGCTGACCGGACAAAATGAAAAACTGTTTTTT
CSVLTGQNEKLFF
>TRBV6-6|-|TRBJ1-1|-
TGTGCCAGCAGTTACCCCGTGGGGGCCCACCCCACTGAAGCTTTCTTT
CASSYPVGAHPTEAFF
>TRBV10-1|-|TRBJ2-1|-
TGCGCCAGCAGTGCGGGTGGAAGCTCCTACAATGAGCAGTTCTTC
CASSAGGSSYNEQFF
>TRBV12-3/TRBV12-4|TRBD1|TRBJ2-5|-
TGTGCCAGCAGTTCGACAGGGATCCAAGAGACCCAGTACTTC
CASSSTGIQETQYF
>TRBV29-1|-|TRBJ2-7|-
TGCAGCGTTTGGGCCGGGACCTACGAGCAGTACTTC
CSVWAGTYEQYF
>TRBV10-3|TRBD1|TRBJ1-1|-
TGTGCCATCAGGAGGGACAGGGGCCTGAACACTGAAGCTTTCTTT
CAIRRDRGLNTEAFF
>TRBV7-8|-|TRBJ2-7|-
TGTGCCAGCAGCTCCACAGGACGCCTTAACCACGAGCAGTACTTC
CASSSTGRLNHEQYF
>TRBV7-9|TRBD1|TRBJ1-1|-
TGTGCCAGCAGCCCGGAACAGGGGTTGAACACTGAAGCTTTCTTT
CASSPEQGLNTEAFF
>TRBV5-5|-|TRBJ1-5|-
TGTGCCAGCAGCTTGCGCTGGGGCGATCAGCCCCAGCATTTT
CASSLRWGDQPQHF
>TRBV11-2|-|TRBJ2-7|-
TGTGCCAGCAGCGATCTAGGGGGGTCTTGGACCTACGAGCAGTACTTC
CASSDLGGSWTYEQYF
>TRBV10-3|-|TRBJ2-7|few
TGTGCCATCAGCGAGCCGGGTCTCCGAGACGAGCAGTACTTC
CAISEPGLRDEQYF
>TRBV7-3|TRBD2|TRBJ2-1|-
TGTGCCAGCACCCCAGACGTAGCGGGAGCCTACAATGAGCAGTTCTTC
CASTPDVAGAYNEQFF
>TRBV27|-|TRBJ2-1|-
TGTGCCAGCAGTTCTCCGGGACTGGCCCTGGATGAGCAGTTCTTC
CASSSPGLALDEQFF
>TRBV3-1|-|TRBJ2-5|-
TGTGCCAGCAGCGCGACGGGGTTTCAAGAGACCCAGTACTTC
CASSATGFQETQYF
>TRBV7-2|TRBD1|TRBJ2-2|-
TGTGCCAGCAGCTTACGGGGGACAGGGGTCCTGTCCGGGGAGCTGTTTTTT
CASSLRGTGVLSGELFF
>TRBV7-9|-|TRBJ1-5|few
TGTGCCAGCAGAATAGGGTGGGAGCCCCAGCATTTT
CASRIGWEPQHF
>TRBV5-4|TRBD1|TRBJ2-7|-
TGTGCCAGCAGCCGGGACAGGGGATCCTACGAGCAGTACTTC
CASSRDRGSYEQYF
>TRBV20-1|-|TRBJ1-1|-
TGCATCCCATGGGGGGCCCCTGAAGCTTTCTTT
CIPWGAPEAFF
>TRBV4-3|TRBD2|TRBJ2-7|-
TGCGCCAGCAGTCAGGGGACTAGCGGAGGGCTCTACGAGCAGTACTTC
CASSQGTSGGLYEQYF
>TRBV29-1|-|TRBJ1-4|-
TGCAGCGTAGCCCCGGGGGCGCCTAATGAAAAACTGTTTTTT
CSVAPGAPNEKLFF
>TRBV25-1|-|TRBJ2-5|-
TGTGCCAGCAGTGAAAAAAGGACGGGGGTCCTCCGGGAGACCCAGTACTTC
CASSEKRTGVLRETQYF
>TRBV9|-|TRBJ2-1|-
TGTGCCAGCAGCGTAGAGTACGGGAGCTACAATGAGCAGTTCTTC
CASSVEYGSYNEQFF
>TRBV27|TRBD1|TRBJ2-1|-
TGTGCCAGCAGTTTAGTGGCAGGGGGTTTTGGCAATGAGCAGTTCTTC
CASSLVAGGFGNEQFF
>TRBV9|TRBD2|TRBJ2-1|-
TGTGCCAGCAGCGTAGATATTAGCGGGGGCCCGACCTACAATGAGCAGTTCTTC
CASSVDISGGPTYNEQFF
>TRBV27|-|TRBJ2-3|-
TGTGCCAGCACAGGGCACACAGATACGCAGTATTTT
CASTGHTDTQYF
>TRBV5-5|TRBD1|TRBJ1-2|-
TGTGCCAGCAGCTTGGAAATCCGACAGGGGGGAAACTATGGCTACACCTTC
CASSLEIRQGGNYGYTF
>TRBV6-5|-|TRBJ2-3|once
TGTGCCAGCAGTTACTCGGTTCTTAGCACAGATACGCAGTATTTT
CASSYSVLSTDTQYF
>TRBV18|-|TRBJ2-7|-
TGTGCCAGCTCGGACACCTACGAGCAGTACTTC
CASSDTYEQYF
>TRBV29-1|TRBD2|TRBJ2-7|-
TGCAGCGTTGCGGGGGGTCACTACGAGCAGTACTTC
CSVAGGHYEQYF
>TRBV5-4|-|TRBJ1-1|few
TGTGCCAGCAGCCCCGGGACAAACACTGAAGCTTTCTTT
CASSPGTNTEAFF
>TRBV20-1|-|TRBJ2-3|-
TGCAGTGCTCCCTTCGGGGCAGGCACTTCTTGGAGCACAGATACGCAGTATTTT
CSAPFGAGTSWSTDTQYF